Below are 19 T cell receptor beta chains sequenced from a single sample in a study of shared clonotypes between healthy human individuals. Data came from immunoSEQ multiplex PCR; TCRdb stores just in-frame clones and leaves some out. Here the sample spans 2,100,000 or so clones, 95% being singletons. The sequencing sample was made of naive CD4+ T cells sorted from blood. The subset was: CD45RA+ positively selected. All receptors derive from a man aged 18 to 30 in good health.

This clone was recorded only once. The chain carries TRBV7-9 and TRBJ1-3, with no clear D. From germline, CDR1 is SEHNR and CDR2 FQNEAQ (reference sequence). The CDR3 runs 13 residues. Trimming cost V 3 bases and J 4 bases, with 7 bases left between them. The CDR3 region has the DNA TGTGCCAGCAGCTTCCTACACGGAAACACCATATATTTT. Translation gives CASSFLHGNTIYF. Filled out from reference TRBV7-9 and TRBJ1-3, the complete variable domain reads DTGVSQNPRHKITKRGQNVTFRCDPISEHNRLYWYRQTLGQGPEFLTYFQNEAQLEKSRLLSDRFSAERPKGSFSTLEIQRTEQGDSAMYLCASSFLHGNTIYFGEGSWLTVV.

V gene TRBV5-1 combines with J gene TRBJ1-1; 8 bases fit TRBD1. Trimming took 0 bases from V and 6 from J; bases not matched to a gene: 4. CDR3 length: 14 amino acids. Germline CDR1 SGHRS, CDR2 YFSETQ. The CDR3 loop reads CASSLGETGAEAFF. CDR3 bases: TGCGCCAGCAGCTTGGGAGAGACAGGGGCTGAAGCTTTCTTT.

The rearrangement joins TRBV5-4 to TRBJ2-7, with D possibly being TRBD1 or TRBD2 (5 bases each). V shed 3 bases and J shed 2 bases, with 9 bases lying between them. The CDR3 loop spans 13 amino acids. CDR1 and CDR2 (germline): SGHNT, YYREEE (reference sequence). CDR3 residues: CASSWGTPYEQYF. The CDR3 DNA reads TGTGCCAGCAGCTGGGGGACCCCCTACGAGCAGTACTTC.

Turning to this clone: The same CDR3 is also encoded by other DNA sequences in this sample. The chain uses TRBV20-1 and TRBJ2-3; unclear D gene. V lost 5 bases to trimming and J lost 6 bases, with 9 bases between them. Germline CDR1 DFQATT, CDR2 SNEGSKA (reference sequence). The CDR3 has 11 residues. The CDR3 sequence: CSASLSDTQYF. The CDR3 DNA is TGCAGTGCTTCTCTTTCGGATACGCAGTATTTT.

The rearrangement uses TRBV6-1 and TRBJ1-4; D ambiguous. There are 13 residues in the CDR3. The germline V gene encodes CDR1 MNHNS and CDR2 SASEGT. V gave up 4 bases and J gave up 7 bases, with 10 bases separating them. The CDR3 region has the DNA TGTGCCAGCAGTGTGGATATGGGTGAAAAACTGTTTTTT. As protein: CASSVDMGEKLFF.

The V gene is TRBV9, the J gene TRBJ1-2; D not certain. The V end lost 0 bases, the J end lost 6 bases, and 9 bases lay between the germline ends. CDR1 is SGDLS and CDR2 is YYNGEE in the germline V gene. The CDR3 is 13 residues long. Here the CDR3 reads CASSVGGPNGYTF. The DNA for the CDR3 is TGTGCCAGCAGCGTAGGAGGGCCGAATGGCTACACCTTC.

This rearrangement joins TRBV5-4 to TRBJ2-7, with D maybe TRBD2 (5 bases). Trimming left V 1 base short and J 0 bases short, with 14 bases between. The CDR3 is made up of 16 amino acids. Germline CDR1 SGHNT, CDR2 YYREEE (reference sequence). CDR3 in DNA: TGTGCCAGCAGCTTGTCGGCCGGGGTAAACTCCTACGAGCAGTACTTC. Amino acids: CASSLSAGVNSYEQYF.

This sequence joins TRBV28 and TRBJ2-7; D call uncertain. V dropped 5 bases and J dropped 6 bases, with 17 bases sitting between them. The CDR3 sequence is 14 residues long. CDR1 is MDHEN, CDR2 SYDVKM, per germline. As DNA, the CDR3 is TGTGCCAGCAGTCAAGGGCCACTGGTCTCCGAGCAGTACTTC. Residues: CASSQGPLVSEQYF.

The chain couples TRBV27 to TRBJ2-2, with TRBD2 identical over 9 bases. The CDR3 runs 18 residues. Germline-derived CDR1 and CDR2 are MNHEY and SMNVEV (reference sequence). V shed 3 bases, J shed 5 bases, and the junction held 13 bases outside the gene matches. CDR3 loop: CASSFSRAGGPRTGELFF. The CDR3 DNA reads as TGTGCCAGCAGTTTCAGCCGAGCGGGGGGCCCGAGGACCGGGGAGCTGTTTTTT.

V is TRBV18 and J is TRBJ1-4, with unresolved D. The V end was cut by 4 bases, the J end by 2 bases, with 14 bases between. CDR3 length equals 16 residues. CDR1 is KGHSH, CDR2 LQKENI, per germline. As DNA, the CDR3 is TGTGCCAGCTCACAGGGAGTTGGCGCGACTAATGAAAAACTGTTTTTT. Encoded protein: CASSQGVGATNEKLFF.

The CDR3 spells CASSFVSSGTYEQYF. The CDR3 DNA sequence: TGTGCCAGCAGTTTCGTGTCTAGCGGGACCTACGAGCAGTACTTC. The genes are TRBV27 and TRBJ2-7; 9 bases align to TRBD2. Germline V gene data show CDR1 as MNHEY and CDR2 as SMNVEV (reference sequence). The V and J ends lost 3 bases and 2 bases, in that order; junction bases with no gene match: 5. The CDR3 covers 15 residues.

This chain uses TRBV5-4 with TRBJ2-5; 15 bases map to TRBD2. Germline lookup yields CDR1 SGHNT and CDR2 YYREEE (reference sequence). With 7 bases clipped from V and 1 base from J, the junction kept 11 bases outside the gene matches. The length of the CDR3 is 18 residues. The CDR3 nucleotides are TGTGCCAGCGAGGAGGGCGGGACTAGCGGGAGGATCCAAGAGACCCAGTACTTC. It translates to CASEEGGTSGRIQETQYF.

The gene calls are TRBV28 and TRBJ1-5; TRBD1 is a possible D gene (6 bases). Trimming took off 7 bases at V and 6 bases at J, with 22 bases between the two ends. This CDR3 has 16 residues. The germline V gene has CDR1 MDHEN and CDR2 SYDVKM. In nucleotides, the CDR3 is TGTGCCAGCACGACCTCGTGGGGGGGAGGGGGTCAGCCCCAGCATTTT. It specifies CASTTSWGGGGQPQHF. Full variable domain (rest looked up from reference TRBV28 and TRBJ1-5): DVKVTQSSRYLVKRTGEKVFLECVQDMDHENMFWYRQDPGLGLRLIYFSYDVKMKEKGDIPEGYSVSREKKERFSLILESASTNQTSMYLCASTTSWGGGGQPQHFGDGTRLSIL.

The chain uses TRBV6-5 and TRBJ2-5; tentative D call: TRBD1 (5 bases). CDR3 length: 16 residues. V was shortened by 2 bases and J by 4 bases, with 17 bases between the two germline ends. Germline-derived CDR1 and CDR2 are MNHEY and SVGAGI. The CDR3 region has the DNA TGTGCCAGCAGTTACCAACAGGAATCTGGGTTAGAGACCCAGTACTTC. It translates to CASSYQQESGLETQYF.

The gene calls are TRBV30 and TRBJ1-2; D is undetermined. The V end was cut by 2 bases, the J end by 3 bases, with 10 bases between. Germline V lookup: CDR1 GTSNPN, CDR2 SVGIG (reference sequence). This CDR3 is 13 amino acids long. CDR3 coding DNA: TGTGCCTGGAGTAACGAAGCCTACTATGGCTACACCTTC. This encodes CAWSNEAYYGYTF.

This chain links TRBV5-1 with TRBJ2-7, with D hard to call. The germline V gene encodes CDR1 SGHRS and CDR2 YFSETQ. V was cut by 2 bases and J by 5 bases, with 17 bases left in between. The CDR3 is 15 residues long. The CDR3 DNA follows: TGCGCCAGCAGCTTTTTAGGTTCGGTAGGCGACGAGCAGTACTTC. Its translation is CASSFLGSVGDEQYF.

V gene TRBV19 combines with J gene TRBJ2-3, with a weak D call TRBD1 (5 bases). Deletions cut 4 bases from V and 1 base from J, with 9 bases between. The CDR3 spans 14 residues. Germline CDR1 LNHDA, CDR2 SQIVND (reference sequence). The CDR3, as DNA: TGTGCCAGTAGTACCTTACAGGGCACAGATACGCAGTATTTT. Protein product: CASSTLQGTDTQYF. The entire variable domain, with the rest obtained from reference TRBV19 and TRBJ2-3, is as follows: DGGITQSPKYLFRKEGQNVTLSCEQNLNHDAMYWYRQDPGQGLRLIYYSQIVNDFQKGDIAEGYSVSREKKESFPLTVTSAQKNPTAFYLCASSTLQGTDTQYFGPGTRLTVL.

The genes are TRBV6-5 and TRBJ1-2; no clear D gene. Trimming removed 2 bases at V and 5 bases at J, with 9 bases between. The CDR3 is 13 amino acids. Germline lookup yields CDR1 MNHEY and CDR2 SVGAGI. CDR3 sequence reads: CASSYEREYGYTF. CDR3 DNA: TGTGCCAGCAGTTACGAGCGGGAGTATGGCTACACCTTC.

This chain links TRBV30 with TRBJ2-3; 9 bases are shared with TRBD2. J gave up 6 bases and V 5 bases, and 9 bases lay outside the gene matches. The CDR3 has 14 residues. The V gene's germline CDR1 is GTSNPN and CDR2 SVGIG (reference sequence). This CDR3 reads CAWDGGRARDTQYF. In DNA, the CDR3 is TGTGCCTGGGATGGCGGGAGGGCCAGGGATACGCAGTATTTT.